The sequence of this T cell receptor beta chain was determined in a study of shared clonotypes between healthy human individuals. Notes on this clone: The target antigen is unknown.

Germline CDR1 MDHEN, CDR2 SYDVKM. The CDR3 sequence is 18 residues long. J lost 0 bases, V lost 5 bases, and 15 bases had no gene match. Sequenced by immunoSEQ multiplex PCR; TCRdb stores in-frame clones only, minus some. The data contain about 2 million clones, just under 95% of them singletons. Study-wide results and caveats: Generation probability values for non-shared clonotypes were lower than those for clonotypes shared by all four donors. A few donors showed sharing of approximately 5% of naive CD4 clonotypes. Researchers found naive subsets generally carried larger estimated richness than memory subsets.

CD45RO-negative, CCR7-positively selected cells formed the naive CD8 fraction, excluding terminally differentiated effector memory CD45RA+ cells. The sample taken for sequencing was naive CD8+ T cells sorted from blood. This receptor was obtained from a man between 18 and 35 years old in good health. The V and J genes are TRBV28 and TRBJ1-1; 7 bases map to TRBD1. The CDR3, as DNA: TGTGCCAGCAGTCTTAGACAGGGCCCGGCCATGATGAACACTGAAGCTTTCTTT. Translated: CASSLRQGPAMMNTEAFF.